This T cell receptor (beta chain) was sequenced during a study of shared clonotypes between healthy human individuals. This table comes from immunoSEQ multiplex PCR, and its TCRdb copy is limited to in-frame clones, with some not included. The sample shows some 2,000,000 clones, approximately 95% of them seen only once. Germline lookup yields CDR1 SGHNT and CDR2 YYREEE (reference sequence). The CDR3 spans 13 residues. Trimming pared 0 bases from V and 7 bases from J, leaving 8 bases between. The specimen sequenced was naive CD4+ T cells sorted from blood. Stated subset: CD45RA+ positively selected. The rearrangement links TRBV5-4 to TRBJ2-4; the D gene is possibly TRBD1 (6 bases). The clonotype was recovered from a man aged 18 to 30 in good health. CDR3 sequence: CASSLAGANIQYF. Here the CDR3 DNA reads TGTGCCAGCAGCTTGGCAGGGGCGAACATTCAGTACTTC.